This TCR beta chain came from a study of regulatory T cells in long-lasting Graves disease. This sample's time point: newly diagnosed GD, antithyroid drugs for less than 3 months. PBMCs were the source of the RNA used for TCR sequencing. This clonotype was recorded at least ten times. The CDR3 totals 16 residues. Germline assignment: CDR1 MNHEY and CDR2 SVGEGT. V trimming: 7 bases; J trimming: 8 bases; junction bases outside the gene matches: 13. HTBI primers from iRepertoire and Arm-PCR of CDR3 regions yielded the TCR beta libraries. From the multiplex PCR reads, TCRdb called clonotypes with MiXCR, one entry per CDR3 protein. This table holds some 230,000 distinct CDR3 sequences, around 16% found once.

This clonotype originated in a female donor with Graves disease. The chain joins TRBV6-2 or TRBV6-3 to TRBJ2-4; 11 bases line up with TRBD2. The input for sequencing was peripheral blood mononuclear cells (PBMCs), taken at new diagnosis, from a patient treated with antithyroid drugs. The CDR3 sequence: CASTEGGTSGWDIQYF. In DNA, the CDR3 is TGTGCCAGCACCGAGGGGGGGACTAGCGGCTGGGACATTCAGTACTTC.